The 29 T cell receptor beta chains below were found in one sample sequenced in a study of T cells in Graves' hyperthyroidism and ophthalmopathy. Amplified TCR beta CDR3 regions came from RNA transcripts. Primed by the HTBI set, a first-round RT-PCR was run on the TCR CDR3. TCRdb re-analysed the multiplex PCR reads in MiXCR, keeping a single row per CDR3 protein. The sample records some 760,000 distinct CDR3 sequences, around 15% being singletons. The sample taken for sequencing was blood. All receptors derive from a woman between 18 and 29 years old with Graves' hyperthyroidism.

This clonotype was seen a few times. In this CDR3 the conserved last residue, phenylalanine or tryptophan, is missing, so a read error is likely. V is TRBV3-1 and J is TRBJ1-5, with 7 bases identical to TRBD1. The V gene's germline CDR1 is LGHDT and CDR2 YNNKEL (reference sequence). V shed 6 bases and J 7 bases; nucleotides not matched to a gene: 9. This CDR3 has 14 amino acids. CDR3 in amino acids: CASRDRSRDQPQHL. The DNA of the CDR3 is TGTGCCAGCAGGGACAGGTCGCGGGACCAGCCCCAGCATCTT.

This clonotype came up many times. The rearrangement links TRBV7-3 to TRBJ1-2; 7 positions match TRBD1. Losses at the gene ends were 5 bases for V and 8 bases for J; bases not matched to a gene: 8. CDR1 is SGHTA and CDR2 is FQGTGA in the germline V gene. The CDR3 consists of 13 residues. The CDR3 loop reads CASSDSTGIGYTF. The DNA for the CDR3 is TGTGCCAGCAGCGATTCGACAGGGATCGGCTACACCTTC.

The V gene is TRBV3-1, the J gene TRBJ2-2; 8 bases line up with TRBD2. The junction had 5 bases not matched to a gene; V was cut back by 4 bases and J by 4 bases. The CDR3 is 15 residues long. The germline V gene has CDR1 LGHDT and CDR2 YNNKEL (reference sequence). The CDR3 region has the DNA TGTGCCAGCAGCCCACGCGGACTAGCCACCGGGGAGCTGTTTTTT. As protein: CASSPRGLATGELFF.

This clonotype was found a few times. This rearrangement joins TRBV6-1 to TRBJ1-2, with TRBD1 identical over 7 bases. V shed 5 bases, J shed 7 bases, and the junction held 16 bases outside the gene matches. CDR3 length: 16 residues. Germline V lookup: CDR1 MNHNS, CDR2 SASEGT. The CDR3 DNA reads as TGTGCCAGCAGTCTAACCGGGACAGCGACGTCCCCTGGCTACACCTTC. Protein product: CASSLTGTATSPGYTF.

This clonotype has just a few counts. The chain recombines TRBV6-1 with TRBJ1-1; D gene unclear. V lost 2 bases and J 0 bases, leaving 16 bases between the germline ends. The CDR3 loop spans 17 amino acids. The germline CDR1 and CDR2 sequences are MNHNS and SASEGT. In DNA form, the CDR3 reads TGTGCCAGCAGTGAAATCCCCGTTGGGCTTATGAACACTGAAGCTTTCTTT. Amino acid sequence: CASSEIPVGLMNTEAFF.

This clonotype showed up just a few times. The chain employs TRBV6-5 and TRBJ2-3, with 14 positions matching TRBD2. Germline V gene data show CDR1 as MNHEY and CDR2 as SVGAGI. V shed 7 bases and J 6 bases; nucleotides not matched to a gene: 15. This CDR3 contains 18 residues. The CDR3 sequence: CASTAFPTSGGGRDTQYF. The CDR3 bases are TGTGCCAGCACCGCCTTTCCGACTAGCGGGGGGGGGAGGGATACGCAGTATTTT.

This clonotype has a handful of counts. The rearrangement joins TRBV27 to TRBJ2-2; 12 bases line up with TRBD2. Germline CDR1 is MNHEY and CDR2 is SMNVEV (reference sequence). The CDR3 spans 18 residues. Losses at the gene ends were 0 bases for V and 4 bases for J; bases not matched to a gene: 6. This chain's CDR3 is CASSLSVLAGGITGELFF. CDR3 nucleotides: TGTGCCAGCAGTTTATCAGTACTAGCGGGAGGAATCACCGGGGAGCTGTTTTTT.

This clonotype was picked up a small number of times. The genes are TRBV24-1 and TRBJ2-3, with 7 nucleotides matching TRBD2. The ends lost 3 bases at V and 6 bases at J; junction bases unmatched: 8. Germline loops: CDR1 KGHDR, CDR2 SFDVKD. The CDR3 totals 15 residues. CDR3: CATSDVAGSGDTQYF. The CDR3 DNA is TGTGCCACCAGTGATGTAGCGGGTTCAGGCGATACGCAGTATTTT.

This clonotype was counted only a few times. Written as DNA, the CDR3 is TGTGCCAGCAGTGAAGGGGCAGCTTACAATGAGCAGTTCTTC. This codes for CASSEGAAYNEQFF. The chain carries TRBV6-4 and TRBJ2-1; the D gene is possibly TRBD1 (5 bases). Germline V CDR1 and CDR2: MRHNA, SNTAGT. The CDR3 has 14 residues. Trimming took off 3 bases at V and 4 bases at J, with 10 bases between the two ends.

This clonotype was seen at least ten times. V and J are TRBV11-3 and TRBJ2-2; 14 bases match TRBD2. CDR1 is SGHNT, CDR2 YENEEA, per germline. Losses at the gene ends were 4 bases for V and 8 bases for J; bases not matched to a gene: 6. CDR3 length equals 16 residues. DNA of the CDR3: TGTGCCAGCAGCTCCGGACTAGCGGGAGGAGTTGGGGAGCTGTTTTTT. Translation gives CASSSGLAGGVGELFF.

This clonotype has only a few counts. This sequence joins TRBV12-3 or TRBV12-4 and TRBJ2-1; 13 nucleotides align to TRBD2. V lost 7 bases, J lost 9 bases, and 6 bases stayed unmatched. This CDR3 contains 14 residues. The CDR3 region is CASTRTSGSSEQFF. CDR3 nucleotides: TGTGCCAGCACCCGGACTAGCGGGAGTAGTGAGCAGTTCTTC.

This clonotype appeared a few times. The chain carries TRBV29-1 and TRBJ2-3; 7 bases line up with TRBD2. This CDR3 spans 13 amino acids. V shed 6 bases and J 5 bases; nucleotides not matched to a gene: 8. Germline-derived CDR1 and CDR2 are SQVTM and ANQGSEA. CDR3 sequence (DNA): TGCAGCGTGCGGGGGACTACCAGAGATACGCAGTATTTT. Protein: CSVRGTTRDTQYF.

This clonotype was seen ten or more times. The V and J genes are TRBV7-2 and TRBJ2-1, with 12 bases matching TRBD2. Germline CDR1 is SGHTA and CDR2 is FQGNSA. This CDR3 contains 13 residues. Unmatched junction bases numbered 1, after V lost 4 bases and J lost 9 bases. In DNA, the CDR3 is TGTGCCAGCAGCTCGGGACTAGCGGGTGAGCAGTTCTTC. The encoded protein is CASSSGLAGEQFF.

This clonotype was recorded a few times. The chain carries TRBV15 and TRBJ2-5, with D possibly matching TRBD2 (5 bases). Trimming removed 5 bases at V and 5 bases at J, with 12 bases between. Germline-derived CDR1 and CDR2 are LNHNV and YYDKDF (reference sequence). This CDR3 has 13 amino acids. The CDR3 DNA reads TGTGCCACCAGCTTCTCGAGGAGGGAGACCCAGTACTTC. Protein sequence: CATSFSRRETQYF.

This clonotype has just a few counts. The CDR3, as DNA: TGCGCCAGCAGTGCGTCTAGCGGCCCGATTCCTACCTACAATGAGCAGTTCTTC. Translated, it gives CASSASSGPIPTYNEQFF. The J gene is TRBJ2-1, the V gene TRBV10-1, with 7 positions matching TRBD2. Germline V gene sequence: CDR1 WNHNN, CDR2 SYGVQD (reference sequence). The CDR3 runs to 18 residues. V gave up 4 bases and J gave up 2 bases; unmatched junction bases: 14.

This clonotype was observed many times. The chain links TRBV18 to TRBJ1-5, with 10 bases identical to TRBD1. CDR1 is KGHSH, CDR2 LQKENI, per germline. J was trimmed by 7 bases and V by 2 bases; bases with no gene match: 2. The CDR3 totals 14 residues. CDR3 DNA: TGTGCCAGCTCACCAGGGACAGGGGAACAGCCCCAGCATTTT. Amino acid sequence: CASSPGTGEQPQHF.

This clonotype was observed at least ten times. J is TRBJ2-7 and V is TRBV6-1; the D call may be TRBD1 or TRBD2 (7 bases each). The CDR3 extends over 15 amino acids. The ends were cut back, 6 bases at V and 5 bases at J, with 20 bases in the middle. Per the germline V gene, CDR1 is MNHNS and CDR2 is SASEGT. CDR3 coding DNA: TGTGCCAGCAGAGGTACCTCGACAGGGAGGGACGAGCAGTACTTC. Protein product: CASRGTSTGRDEQYF.

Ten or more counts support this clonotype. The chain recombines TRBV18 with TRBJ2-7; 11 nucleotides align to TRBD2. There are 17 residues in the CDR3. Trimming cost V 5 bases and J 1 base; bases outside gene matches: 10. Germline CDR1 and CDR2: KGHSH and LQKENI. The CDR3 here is CASSGWLAGGHSYEQYF. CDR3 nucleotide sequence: TGTGCCAGCTCAGGGTGGCTAGCGGGAGGCCATTCCTACGAGCAGTACTTC.

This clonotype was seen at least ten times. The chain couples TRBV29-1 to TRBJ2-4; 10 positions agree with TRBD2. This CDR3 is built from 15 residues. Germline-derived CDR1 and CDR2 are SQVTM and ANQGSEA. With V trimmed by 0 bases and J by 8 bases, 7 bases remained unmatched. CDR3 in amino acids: CSVEDSGGQYDIQYF. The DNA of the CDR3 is TGCAGCGTTGAAGATAGCGGGGGGCAGTATGACATTCAGTACTTC.

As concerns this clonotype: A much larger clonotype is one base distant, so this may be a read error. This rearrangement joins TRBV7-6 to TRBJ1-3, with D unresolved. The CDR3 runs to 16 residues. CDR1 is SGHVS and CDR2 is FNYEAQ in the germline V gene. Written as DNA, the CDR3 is TGTGCCAGCAGCTTAGCGGACCGGATTTCTGGAAACACCACATATTTT. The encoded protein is CASSLADRISGNTTYF.

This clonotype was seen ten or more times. Written as DNA, the CDR3 is TGTGCCTGGAGTGTACTCCCAGGACAGTTATACAATGAGCAGTTCTTC. Its translation: CAWSVLPGQLYNEQFF. V usage is TRBV30 and J usage is TRBJ2-1; TRBD1 might be the D (6 bases). The CDR3 extends over 16 amino acids. Germline CDR1 reads GTSNPN; CDR2 reads SVGIG (reference sequence). V was shortened by 0 bases and J by 4 bases, with 16 bases between the two germline ends. Supplemented by reference TRBV30 and TRBJ2-1, the full variable domain reads SQTIHQWPATLVQPVGSPLSLECTVEGTSNPNLYWYRQAAGRGLQLLFYSVGIGQISSEVPQNLSASRPQDRQFILSSKKLLLSDSGFYLCAWSVLPGQLYNEQFFGPGTRLTVL.

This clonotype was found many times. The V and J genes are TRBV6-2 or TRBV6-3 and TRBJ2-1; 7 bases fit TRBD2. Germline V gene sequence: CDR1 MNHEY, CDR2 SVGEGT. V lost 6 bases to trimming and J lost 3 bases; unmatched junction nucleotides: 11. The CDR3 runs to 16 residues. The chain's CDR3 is CASRAPTAGSYNEQFF. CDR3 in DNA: TGTGCCAGCAGGGCCCCAACAGCGGGAAGCTACAATGAGCAGTTCTTC.

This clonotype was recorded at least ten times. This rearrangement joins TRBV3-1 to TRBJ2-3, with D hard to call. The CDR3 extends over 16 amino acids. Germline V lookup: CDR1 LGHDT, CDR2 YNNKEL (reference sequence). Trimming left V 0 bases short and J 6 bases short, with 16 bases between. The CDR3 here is CASSQESHLVTDTQYF. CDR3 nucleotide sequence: TGTGCCAGCAGCCAAGAGAGTCACCTGGTTACGGATACGCAGTATTTT.

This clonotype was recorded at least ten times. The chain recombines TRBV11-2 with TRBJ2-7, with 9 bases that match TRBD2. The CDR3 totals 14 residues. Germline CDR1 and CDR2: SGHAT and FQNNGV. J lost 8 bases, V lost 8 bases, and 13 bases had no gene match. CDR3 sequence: CASGGTNLAGQQYF. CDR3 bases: TGTGCCAGCGGTGGGACAAACCTAGCGGGACAGCAGTACTTC.

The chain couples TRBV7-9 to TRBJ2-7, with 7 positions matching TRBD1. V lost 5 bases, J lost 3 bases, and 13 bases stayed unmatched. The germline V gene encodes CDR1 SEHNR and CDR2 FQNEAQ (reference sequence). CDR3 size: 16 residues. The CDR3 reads CASSPGWGQSIYEQYF. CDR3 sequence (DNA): TGTGCCAGCAGCCCCGGGTGGGGACAGTCTATCTACGAGCAGTACTTC.

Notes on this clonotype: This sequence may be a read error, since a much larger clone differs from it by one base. Written as DNA, the CDR3 is TGTGCCTGGAGTGCGGGATTAGGGGCGGTCACTGAAGCTTTCTTT. Translated: CAWSAGLGAVTEAFF. V and J are TRBV30 and TRBJ1-1; perhaps TRBD1 as D (5 bases). Trimming shortened V by 1 base and J by 4 bases, and 16 bases separated the two germline ends. The CDR3 is 15 amino acids. Germline V gene sequence: CDR1 GTSNPN, CDR2 SVGIG (reference sequence).

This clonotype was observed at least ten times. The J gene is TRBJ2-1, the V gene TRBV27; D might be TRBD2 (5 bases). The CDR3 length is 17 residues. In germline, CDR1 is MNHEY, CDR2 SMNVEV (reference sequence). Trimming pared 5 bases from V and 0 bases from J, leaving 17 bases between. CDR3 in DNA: TGTGCCAGCAGTCTACAACCCTTGGGGAGCTCCTACAATGAGCAGTTCTTC. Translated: CASSLQPLGSSYNEQFF.

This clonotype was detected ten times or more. CDR3 DNA: TGTGCCAGCAGCCCCTCCGGACAGTCAAGCAATCAGCCCCAGCATTTT. This encodes CASSPSGQSSNQPQHF. The rearrangement joins TRBV7-9 to TRBJ1-5; D is possibly TRBD1 (6 bases). This CDR3 has 16 amino acids. Trimming cost V 5 bases and J 1 base, with 15 bases left between them. CDR1 and CDR2 (germline): SEHNR, FQNEAQ (reference sequence).

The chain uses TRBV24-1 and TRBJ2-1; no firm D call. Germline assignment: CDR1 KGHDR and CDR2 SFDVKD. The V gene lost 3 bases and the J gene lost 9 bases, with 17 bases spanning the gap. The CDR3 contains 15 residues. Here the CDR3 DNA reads TGTGCCACCAGTGATCCTGCCTTCGGTCCCGCTGAGCAGTTCTTC. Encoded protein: CATSDPAFGPAEQFF.